A selection of T cell receptor beta chains follows, all from one sample in a study of shared clonotypes between healthy human individuals. The data were produced by immunoSEQ multiplex PCR, yet TCRdb's version contains in-frame clones alone and is incomplete. The sample carries roughly 700,000 clones, approximately 74% recorded once. Sequencing was carried out using memory CD4+ T cells sorted from blood. The source is a woman in her twenties or thirties in good health. CDR3s include the opening cysteine and the closing phenylalanine or tryptophan. A D gene is named only where the DNA matches it firmly. A clone size is listed for some rows: how often the clone was seen (once, few, many), or a class if it is expanded.

v_gene	d_gene	j_gene	abundance	CDR3nt	CDR3aa
TRBV6-1	TRBD1	TRBJ1-2	NA	TGTGCCAGCAGTGTGGACAGGGGATATGGCTACACCTTC	CASSVDRGYGYTF
TRBV30	NA	TRBJ2-1	NA	TGTGCCTGGCCCCTTCCTAGGATGGAGGGAGATTATGAGCAGTTCTTC	CAWPLPRMEGDYEQFF
TRBV5-1	NA	TRBJ2-3	many	TGCGCCAGCAGCCCCCCTGGCACAGATACGCAGTATTTT	CASSPPGTDTQYF
TRBV28	NA	TRBJ2-7	NA	TGTGCCAGCAGTTTACAGGGTCGGGAGCAGTACTTC	CASSLQGREQYF
TRBV5-1	TRBD2	TRBJ2-3	once	TGCGCCAGCATGCACGGGAGGGCCATGGATACGCAGTATTTT	CASMHGRAMDTQYF
TRBV7-6	TRBD2	TRBJ2-3	NA	TGTGCCAGCAGCTTAGTGCCGGCTAGCGGATCCGTCGGGGATACGCAGTATTTT	CASSLVPASGSVGDTQYF
TRBV28	NA	TRBJ1-3	NA	TGTGCCCACAGCAGAACAGACTCTGGAAACACCATATATTTT	CAHSRTDSGNTIYF
TRBV7-9	TRBD2	TRBJ2-7	NA	TGTGCCAGCCAGGCGGGAGTAATCAACGAGCAGTACTTC	CASQAGVINEQYF
TRBV2	TRBD1	TRBJ1-5	NA	TGTGCCAGCAGTTCGGGACAGCTAAGCAATCAGCCCCAGCATTTT	CASSSGQLSNQPQHF
TRBV2	TRBD1	TRBJ2-5	NA	TGTGCCAGCAGCGCGACAGGGGAGGCGACCCAGTACTTC	CASSATGEATQYF
TRBV9	TRBD1	TRBJ1-1	NA	TGTGCCAGCAGCGTATCCGGACGGACAGGTATGAACACTGAAGCTTTCTTT	CASSVSGRTGMNTEAFF
TRBV28	NA	TRBJ2-3	NA	TGTGCCAGCATGGATCGGGGGGCTAGCGGAGTGATGGCAGATACGCAGTATTTT	CASMDRGASGVMADTQYF
TRBV11-2	TRBD1	TRBJ2-7	NA	TGTGCCAGCAGCTTAGGGGACAGGAGCTCCTACGAGCAGTACTTC	CASSLGDRSSYEQYF
TRBV5-8	NA	TRBJ2-5	NA	TGTGCCAGCAGCTTGCATAGGGTTGGCAGGCAAGAGACCCAGTACTTC	CASSLHRVGRQETQYF
TRBV2	TRBD2	TRBJ2-1	NA	TGTGCCAGCAGGATGCTAGCGGGGGGCAATGAGCAGTTCTTC	CASRMLAGGNEQFF
TRBV7-8	TRBD2	TRBJ2-1	NA	TGTGCCAGCATCGCGGGGGTCGGAATTAACAATGAGCAGTTCTTC	CASIAGVGINNEQFF
TRBV27	NA	TRBJ2-5	NA	TGTGCCAGCAGCCCCCGTCGGGGGGAGACCCAGTACTTC	CASSPRRGETQYF
TRBV29-1	TRBD2	TRBJ2-7	NA	TGCAGCGTTGAAGATCAGACCGGGACTAGCGGGGCTGGGAAGCAGTACTTC	CSVEDQTGTSGAGKQYF
TRBV7-8	TRBD2	TRBJ2-1	NA	TGTGCCAGCAGCGTAAAGCAACTACAACTAGCGGCCTACAATGAGCAGTTCTTC	CASSVKQLQLAAYNEQFF
TRBV23-1	NA	TRBJ1-1	NA	TGCGCCAGCAGTCAATCAGACCTGACAGGAGTGGGGGTGATTTCGGCTGCTTTCTTT	CASSQSDLTGVGVISAAFF
TRBV27	TRBD2	TRBJ2-4	once	TGTGCCAGCAGCCCCGCGGGTAGCGGGAGAAACATTCAGTACTTC	CASSPAGSGRNIQYF
TRBV19	NA	TRBJ1-1	NA	TGTGCCAGTAGCCCCTCGTCGGCCCAGAACACTGAAGCTTTCTTT	CASSPSSAQNTEAFF
TRBV29-1	TRBD1	TRBJ2-7	few	TGCAGCGCACTGGGGGGACAGGGAGCCGAGCAGTACTTC	CSALGGQGAEQYF
TRBV7-2	TRBD1	TRBJ1-5	once	TGTGCCAGCAGCCTCGGGACAGGAAATCAGCCCCAGCATTTT	CASSLGTGNQPQHF
TRBV30	NA	TRBJ1-1	few	TGTGCCTGGAGTTTGGAAAGATACACTGAAGCTTTCTTT	CAWSLERYTEAFF
TRBV9	NA	TRBJ2-2	once	TGTGCCAGCATGGGGGTCACCGGGGAGCTGTTTTTT	CASMGVTGELFF
TRBV6-5	TRBD1	TRBJ1-1	NA	TGTGCCAGCAGTTATGGCCAGGGGGCGACGGTAGCTTTCTTT	CASSYGQGATVAFF
TRBV5-3	NA	TRBJ1-5	NA	TGTGCCAGAAGCTTGGGGCAGTCGGGGTCGGGCAATCAGCCCCAGCATTTT	CARSLGQSGSGNQPQHF
TRBV7-2	NA	TRBJ2-2	NA	TGTGCCAGCAGGTCGGGACGGATGAACACCGGGGAGCTGTTTTTT	CASRSGRMNTGELFF
TRBV2	TRBD1	TRBJ2-1	NA	TGTGCCAGCAGTGATATAAGAACCGGGACAGGGGTTTTCTTC	CASSDIRTGTGVFF
TRBV28	NA	TRBJ2-2	NA	TGTGCCAGCACCCCGGCCGGGGTTCCCCTCACGAACACCGGGGAGCTGTTTTTT	CASTPAGVPLTNTGELFF
TRBV7-8	TRBD1	TRBJ2-1	NA	TGTGCCAGCAGCTTAAGAGGACAGGGGGTCTACAATGAGCAGTTCTTC	CASSLRGQGVYNEQFF
TRBV5-1	NA	TRBJ1-4	once	TGCGCCAGCAGCTTGGATCCAGGGGAAGGTGAAAAACTGTTTTTT	CASSLDPGEGEKLFF
TRBV4-1	NA	TRBJ1-3	NA	TGCGCCAGCAGCCAAGCACTCGAGAGACGGTACTCTGGAAACACCATATATTTT	CASSQALERRYSGNTIYF
TRBV28	NA	TRBJ1-5	NA	TGTGCCAGCAGTTTTGAGGGCGGTAGAAATCAGCCCCAGCATTTT	CASSFEGGRNQPQHF
TRBV7-2	NA	TRBJ1-5	once	TGTGCCAGCAGCTCCTACGACAGCAATCAGCCCCAGCATTTT	CASSSYDSNQPQHF
TRBV5-8	NA	TRBJ2-1	NA	TGTGCCAGCAGCATAAACAAGGATGAGCAGTTCTTC	CASSINKDEQFF
TRBV28	NA	TRBJ1-3	NA	TGTGCCAGCAGTCGGCAGTGGGGGAGCTCTGGAAACACCATATATTTT	CASSRQWGSSGNTIYF
TRBV6-1	NA	TRBJ2-3	NA	TGTGCCAGCAGTGAAGTGGGGGGTGGTACGCAGTATTTT	CASSEVGGGTQYF
TRBV19	TRBD1	TRBJ1-3	few	TGTGCCAGTATCCCGACAGGGGCGCAACGCTCTGGAAACACCATATATTTT	CASIPTGAQRSGNTIYF
TRBV5-8	NA	TRBJ2-3	NA	TGTGCCAGCAGCTTGGGCACTCCCCCAGATACGCAGTATTTT	CASSLGTPPDTQYF
TRBV7-9	NA	TRBJ1-4	NA	TGTGCCAGCAGCTTAACAGGGTCGGGTGAAAAACTGTTTTTT	CASSLTGSGEKLFF
TRBV30	NA	TRBJ1-2	NA	TGTGCCTGGACGGGGGGGTATTCGCAGGGCTACACCTTC	CAWTGGYSQGYTF
TRBV7-2	NA	TRBJ2-5	NA	TGTGCCAGCAGCTTAAATCGAAACAGCCAAGAGACCCAGTACTTC	CASSLNRNSQETQYF
TRBV10-3	TRBD1	TRBJ1-3	NA	TGTGCCACCGACAGGGGAAGTGGAAACACCATATATTTT	CATDRGSGNTIYF
TRBV27	NA	TRBJ2-7	NA	TGTGCCAGCAGTCGTTACGAGCAGTACTTC	CASSRYEQYF
TRBV5-1	TRBD1	TRBJ2-2	NA	TGCGCCAGCAGCTTGGACAGGGGGTCCGGGGAGCTGTTTTTT	CASSLDRGSGELFF
TRBV9	NA	TRBJ2-6	NA	TGTGCCAGCAGCGTATTTGGGGCAGGAACTGGGGCCAACGTCCTGACTTTC	CASSVFGAGTGANVLTF
TRBV27	TRBD1	TRBJ2-5	NA	TGTGCCAGCAGCCCGGACAGGGACCAGACCCAGTACTTC	CASSPDRDQTQYF
TRBV27	NA	TRBJ2-1	NA	TGTGCCAGCAGTTTATGGCGGGGCAATGAGCAGTTCTTC	CASSLWRGNEQFF
TRBV28	TRBD1	TRBJ1-1	NA	TGTGCCAGCAGTTCCCGGGACAGGGAAGCTTTCTTT	CASSSRDREAFF
TRBV7-9	TRBD1	TRBJ2-7	NA	TGTGCCAGCAGCGTTCTTGGGACAGGTTTCCGCCACGAGCAGTACTTC	CASSVLGTGFRHEQYF
TRBV9	TRBD1	TRBJ2-5	NA	TGTGCCAGCAGCGTAGACGTGGGTGACAGGGGTTCGATGACCCAGTACTTC	CASSVDVGDRGSMTQYF
TRBV7-4	TRBD1	TRBJ1-5	NA	TGTGCCAGCAGCTTCCTGCCGGGACAGGGGGCCAATCAGCCCCAGCATTTT	CASSFLPGQGANQPQHF
TRBV19	NA	TRBJ1-5	NA	TGTGCCAGTAGTATAGGCGGGTACCAGCCCCAGCATTTT	CASSIGGYQPQHF